This entry lists 18 T cell receptor beta chains sequenced from one sample in a study of shared clonotypes between healthy human individuals. The table came from immunoSEQ multiplex PCR; TCRdb's copy has only in-frame clones and leaves some out. The sample holds some 680,000 clones, around 73% seen once. Sample: memory CD4+ T cells sorted from blood. Indicated subset: CD45RA-negative fraction. The receptors were gathered from a woman in her 30s in good health.

With regard to this clone: Other DNA sequences in the same sample also yield this CDR3. The V gene is TRBV5-1, the J gene TRBJ2-3; D remains ambiguous. The CDR3 has 11 residues. Germline CDR1 reads SGHRS; CDR2 reads YFSETQ. Trimming removed 0 bases from V and 6 bases from J, with 2 bases in between. CDR3 nucleotides: TGCGCCAGCAGCTTGGGTGATACGCAGTATTTT. This codes for CASSLGDTQYF.

By its share, this clone is medium-sized (0.01 to 0.1%). The chain uses TRBV18 and TRBJ1-1; D call uncertain. CDR1 and CDR2 from the germline V gene are KGHSH and LQKENI. Trimming cost V 6 bases and J 3 bases, with 8 bases left between them. The CDR3 extends over 12 amino acids. This CDR3 is CASSALYTEAFF. Here the CDR3 DNA reads TGTGCCAGCTCTGCCCTGTACACTGAAGCTTTCTTT.

The rearrangement links TRBV2 to TRBJ2-7; D unresolved. The CDR3 runs to 11 residues. Germline loops: CDR1 SNHLY, CDR2 FYNNEI. The V end lost 6 bases, the J end lost 2 bases, and 5 bases lay between the germline ends. The CDR3 DNA reads as TGTGCCAGCAGGTATGCCTACGAGCAGTACTTC. It translates to CASRYAYEQYF.

This rearrangement joins TRBV4-1 to TRBJ2-1; D ambiguous. Germline V gene sequence: CDR1 MGHRA, CDR2 YSYEKL. There are 15 residues in the CDR3. V lost 0 bases, J lost 3 bases, and 9 bases lay in between. The CDR3 is CASSQETPIYNEQFF. CDR3 bases: TGCGCCAGCAGCCAAGAAACACCGATCTACAATGAGCAGTTCTTC.

The chain uses TRBV27 and TRBJ2-1; 7 bases match TRBD2. Per the germline V gene, CDR1 is MNHEY and CDR2 is SMNVEV (reference sequence). The CDR3 has 13 amino acids. Losses at the gene ends were 5 bases for V and 9 bases for J; bases not matched to a gene: 7. The CDR3 here is CASSTQLAIEQFF. CDR3 bases: TGTGCCAGCAGTACCCAACTAGCGATTGAGCAGTTCTTC.

The chain recombines TRBV4-2 with TRBJ2-7; the match to TRBD1 covers 8 bases. Germline trimming cut 4 bases from V and 2 bases from J; bases unmatched to any gene: 10. The CDR3 is 16 residues long. Germline CDR1 is LGHNA and CDR2 is YNFKEQ. CDR3 coding DNA: TGTGCCAGCAGCCGTACGACCGGGACAGGAGCCTACGAGCAGTACTTC. This sequence encodes CASSRTTGTGAYEQYF.

The V and J genes are TRBV28 and TRBJ2-7; D could derive from TRBD1 or TRBD2 (5 bases each). The CDR3 spans 15 residues. Germline lookup yields CDR1 MDHEN and CDR2 SYDVKM. Between the trimmed V and J ends, which lost 6 bases and 2 bases, there was a span of 17 bases. CDR3 bases: TGTGCCAGCAGCCCCCCCGGGGCGCCCACCTACGAGCAGTACTTC. Translating it yields CASSPPGAPTYEQYF.

CDR3: CASSLATAQETQYF. CDR3 sequence (DNA): TGCGCCAGCAGCTTGGCGACTGCTCAAGAGACCCAGTACTTC. The chain carries TRBV5-1 and TRBJ2-5; D not certain. This CDR3 has 14 residues. V lost 0 bases to trimming and J lost 2 bases, with 8 bases between them. The germline gives CDR1 SGHRS, CDR2 YFSETQ.

V is TRBV9 and J is TRBJ2-1; 9 bases are a match to TRBD1. With V trimmed by 2 bases and J by 5 bases, 5 bases remained unmatched. The CDR3 extends over 15 amino acids. Germline assignment: CDR1 SGDLS and CDR2 YYNGEE. CDR3 sequence (DNA): TGTGCCAGCAGCGTTGGGACAGGGAGGAACAATGAGCAGTTCTTC. Protein product: CASSVGTGRNNEQFF.

This chain uses TRBV5-1 with TRBJ2-7; D remains unclear. Germline loops: CDR1 SGHRS, CDR2 YFSETQ. This CDR3 has 14 residues. V was trimmed by 2 bases and J by 1 base, leaving 10 bases between them. The CDR3 loop is CASSFSGDSYEQYF. CDR3 nucleotide sequence: TGCGCCAGCAGCTTTTCAGGAGATTCCTACGAGCAGTACTTC.

The V and J genes are TRBV2 and TRBJ2-3, with D possibly TRBD1 on 5 matching bases. The CDR3 has 15 residues. Germline CDR1 is SNHLY and CDR2 is FYNNEI. Trimming took off 6 bases at V and 1 base at J, with 14 bases between the two ends. CDR3 coding DNA: TGTGCCAGCAGAGCCGAGACAGTAGGCACAGATACGCAGTATTTT. Translation gives CASRAETVGTDTQYF.

In its sample, this clone was seen a few times. This chain links TRBV27 with TRBJ2-7; D remains ambiguous. Trimming pared 11 bases from V and 0 bases from J, leaving 2 bases between. The CDR3 runs to 9 residues. Germline lookup yields CDR1 MNHEY and CDR2 SMNVEV (reference sequence). The CDR3 protein is CARSYEQYF. CDR3 DNA sequence: TGTGCCCGCTCCTACGAGCAGTACTTC.

This chain joins TRBV7-9 and TRBJ2-7; the D gene is possibly TRBD1 (5 bases). Germline V gene data show CDR1 as SEHNR and CDR2 as FQNEAQ (reference sequence). Between the trimmed V and J ends, which lost 3 bases and 4 bases, there was a span of 16 bases. The CDR3 sequence is 15 residues long. This chain's CDR3 is CASSFTGPGSYEQYF. The CDR3, as DNA: TGTGCCAGCAGCTTTACGGGTCCAGGGTCTTACGAGCAGTACTTC.

The chain carries TRBV19 and TRBJ1-2; TRBD1 matches 8 bases. Germline V gene data show CDR1 as LNHDA and CDR2 as SQIVND (reference sequence). J lost 2 bases, V lost 5 bases, and 4 bases had no gene match. This CDR3 is 14 amino acids long. The CDR3 nucleotides are TGTGCCAGTAGTCTGACAGGGGAGAACTATGGCTACACCTTC. Translating it yields CASSLTGENYGYTF.

The chain links TRBV5-1 to TRBJ2-7; 11 bases match TRBD2. The CDR3 is made up of 16 amino acids. CDR1 and CDR2 (germline): SGHRS, YFSETQ. Losses at the gene ends were 2 bases for V and 4 bases for J; bases not matched to a gene: 8. The CDR3 protein is CASSFPGTSGFYEQYF. The CDR3 DNA reads as TGCGCCAGCAGCTTCCCGGGGACTAGCGGTTTTTACGAGCAGTACTTC.

This chain connects TRBV29-1 to TRBJ2-7, with D maybe TRBD2 (5 bases). The CDR3 loop spans 13 amino acids. With 4 bases removed from V and 6 bases from J, the gap between germline ends came to 16 bases. Germline CDR1 reads SQVTM; CDR2 reads ANQGSEA. The CDR3 sequence is CSVGRQPGSEQYF. The CDR3 nucleotides read TGCAGCGTTGGGAGGCAACCCGGTAGCGAGCAGTACTTC.

The chain has TRBV2 and TRBJ2-2; D not resolved. Trimming took off 2 bases at V and 0 bases at J, with 7 bases between the two ends. The CDR3 loop spans 15 amino acids. The germline CDR1 and CDR2 sequences are SNHLY and FYNNEI. In nucleotides, the CDR3 is TGTGCCAGCAGTGAATCTAACGCGAACACCGGGGAGCTGTTTTTT. Translating it yields CASSESNANTGELFF.

This rearrangement joins TRBV5-1 to TRBJ2-4; TRBD1 aligns across 7 bases. The germline V gene encodes CDR1 SGHRS and CDR2 YFSETQ. Unmatched junction bases numbered 9, after V lost 3 bases and J lost 9 bases. CDR3 length: 14 amino acids. This chain's CDR3 is CASSSDRTGIIQYF. In DNA form, the CDR3 reads TGCGCCAGCAGCTCCGACAGGACAGGAATCATTCAGTACTTC.